These 28 T cell receptor beta chains were all obtained from the same sample, sequenced in a study of T cells in Graves' hyperthyroidism and ophthalmopathy. The TCR beta CDR3 regions underwent amplification using RNA transcripts as the source. Using the HTBI primer set, a first-round RT-PCR was run on the TCR CDR3. TCRdb re-derived calls from the multiplex PCR reads in MiXCR, one entry per CDR3 protein. The sample has under 300,000 distinct CDR3 sequences, 12% to 15% seen once. Sequencing was carried out using blood. These receptors were obtained from a woman aged 40 to 49 with Graves' hyperthyroidism.

Many counts were recorded for this clonotype. The chain has TRBV12-3 or TRBV12-4 and TRBJ2-5; 12 bases align to TRBD2. V lost 5 bases to trimming and J lost 2 bases; unmatched junction nucleotides: 12. The CDR3 contains 18 residues. The CDR3 reads CASSNLAGGFREQETQYF. In DNA form, the CDR3 reads TGTGCCAGCAGTAACCTAGCGGGAGGGTTTAGGGAACAAGAGACCCAGTACTTC.

As for this clonotype: A much larger clone lies a single base off, so this may be a read error. The rearrangement uses TRBV6-4 and TRBJ1-2, with TRBD1 as a possible D gene (6 bases). The V gene's germline CDR1 is MRHNA and CDR2 SNTAGT. The CDR3 loop spans 15 amino acids. The V end was cut by 6 bases, the J end by 1 base, with 15 bases between. CDR3 loop: CASRRLDRNNYGYTF. CDR3 bases: TGTGCCAGCAGAAGGCTCGACAGGAATAACTATGGCTACACCTTC.

The CDR3 DNA sequence: TGTGCCAGCAGTGAAATCCTTTTTCTGGGGACTAGCGCAATTGATGAGCAGTTCTTC. This translates into CASSEILFLGTSAIDEQFF. This rearrangement joins TRBV6-1 to TRBJ2-1, with 10 nucleotides matching TRBD2. CDR1 MNHNS and CDR2 SASEGT come from the germline V gene. The junction had 18 bases not matched to a gene; V was cut back by 2 bases and J by 8 bases. The CDR3 covers 19 residues.

The chain is built from TRBV7-2 and TRBJ1-2; a possible D gene is TRBD1 (6 bases). Germline V gene sequence: CDR1 SGHTA, CDR2 FQGNSA. Deletions cut 5 bases from V and 0 bases from J, with 16 bases between. This CDR3 has 16 amino acids. In DNA form, the CDR3 reads TGTGCCAGCAGCGCCACCCCCGGGACAACTAACTATGGCTACACCTTC. As protein: CASSATPGTTNYGYTF.

This clonotype was counted a few times. V gene TRBV27 combines with J gene TRBJ1-1; unclear D gene. The germline CDR1 and CDR2 sequences are MNHEY and SMNVEV (reference sequence). CDR3 length equals 15 residues. The V end was cut by 2 bases, the J end by 5 bases, with 15 bases between. This chain's CDR3 is CASSLRVVSGTEAFF. The CDR3 coding sequence is TGTGCCAGCAGTTTAAGGGTCGTTTCGGGGACTGAAGCTTTCTTT.

This clonotype has a count of ten or more. V and J are TRBV6-2 or TRBV6-3 and TRBJ2-3; D is uncertain. There are 13 residues in the CDR3. Trimming removed 2 bases from V and 0 bases from J, with 3 bases in between. Per the germline V gene, CDR1 is MNHEY and CDR2 is SVGEGT. DNA for the CDR3: TGTGCCAGCAGTTACGCCAGCACAGATACGCAGTATTTT. Translation: CASSYASTDTQYF.

This clonotype was recorded many times. The chain links TRBV20-1 to TRBJ2-1; perhaps TRBD2 as D (6 bases). The germline V gene has CDR1 DFQATT and CDR2 SNEGSKA (reference sequence). This CDR3 is built from 12 residues. Trimming cost V 5 bases and J 8 bases, with 13 bases left between them. The CDR3 DNA follows: TGCAGTGCTCCATGGGGGGAGTATGAGCAGTTCTTC. This gives the protein CSAPWGEYEQFF.

This clonotype was seen many times. J is TRBJ2-3 and V is TRBV3-1; D is unclear. The germline CDR1 and CDR2 sequences are LGHDT and YNNKEL (reference sequence). This CDR3 is built from 13 residues. Trimming shortened V by 5 bases and J by 5 bases, and 11 bases separated the two germline ends. CDR3 loop: CASSAATVDTQYF. As DNA, the CDR3 is TGTGCCAGCAGCGCAGCAACCGTAGATACGCAGTATTTT.

This clonotype was seen ten or more times. This chain joins TRBV12-3 or TRBV12-4 and TRBJ2-1; 9 bases fit TRBD1. Trimming removed 7 bases from V and 6 bases from J; junction bases left unmatched: 7. CDR3 length equals 14 residues. The CDR3 nucleotides are TGTGCCAGCAAACCGGGACAGGGATCCAATGAGCAGTTCTTC. Translation gives CASKPGQGSNEQFF.

V is TRBV4-1 and J is TRBJ2-1; D remains ambiguous. The V and J ends lost 3 bases and 5 bases respectively, with 5 bases between them. Germline V gene lookup returns CDR1 MGHRA and CDR2 YSYEKL. The CDR3 covers 12 residues. CDR3 sequence: CASSHWNNEQFF. The CDR3 nucleotides read TGCGCCAGCAGCCACTGGAACAATGAGCAGTTCTTC.

A word on this clonotype: Just one base apart from a much larger clone, this may be a read error. This chain uses TRBV5-4 with TRBJ2-2, with 8 bases fitting TRBD2. There are 17 residues in the CDR3. CDR1 is SGHNT and CDR2 is YYREEE in the germline V gene (reference sequence). The CDR3 sequence: CASSLGSGTLNTRELFF. CDR3 DNA sequence: TGTGCCAGCAGCTTAGGTAGCGGGACTCTGAACACCCGGGAGCTGTTTTTT.

This clonotype occurred many times. The V and J genes are TRBV11-2 and TRBJ2-7; the match to TRBD1 covers 11 bases. V lost 2 bases to trimming and J lost 2 bases; unmatched junction nucleotides: 5. This CDR3 comprises 16 residues. The germline V gene encodes CDR1 SGHAT and CDR2 FQNNGV. The CDR3 DNA sequence: TGTGCCAGCAGCTTATCCGGGACAGGGGGGGCCTACGAGCAGTACTTC. This encodes CASSLSGTGGAYEQYF.

This clonotype was seen more than once but under ten times. This chain connects TRBV6-5 to TRBJ2-1; 7 positions match TRBD2. The CDR3 contains 11 residues. Germline lookup yields CDR1 MNHEY and CDR2 SVGAGI. After removal of 4 bases from V and 10 bases from J, the junction contained 1 base not matched to a gene. CDR3 protein: CASSCSGEQFF. The CDR3 DNA reads as TGTGCCAGCAGTTGTAGCGGGGAGCAGTTCTTC.

Only one count was recorded for this clonotype. The chain employs TRBV29-1 and TRBJ1-1; D may be TRBD1 (5 bases). V was shortened by 7 bases and J by 0 bases, with 15 bases between the two germline ends. The CDR3 consists of 14 residues. Per germline, CDR1 SQVTM and CDR2 ANQGSEA. CDR3 in amino acids: CSAGGGDMNTEAFF. CDR3 bases: TGCAGCGCTGGGGGGGGGGATATGAACACTGAAGCTTTCTTT.

The sample holds many counts of this clonotype. The rearrangement joins TRBV12-3 or TRBV12-4 to TRBJ2-5, with 7 bases fitting TRBD1. V dropped 5 bases and J dropped 13; count of bases not matched to a gene: 7. The CDR3 is 11 residues long. The CDR3 spells CASSPGTVLYF. CDR3 DNA sequence: TGTGCCAGCAGTCCTGGGACAGTCCTGTACTTC.

In this sample, this clonotype turned up many times. The J gene is TRBJ2-3, the V gene TRBV29-1, with a weak D call TRBD1 (6 bases). CDR1 is SQVTM, CDR2 ANQGSEA, per germline. CDR3 length equals 15 residues. Trimming left V 6 bases short and J 2 bases short, with 18 bases between. CDR3 nucleotides: TGCAGCGTCACAAGGGCCGGACAGTACACAGATACGCAGTATTTT. This gives the protein CSVTRAGQYTDTQYF.

This clonotype was seen a handful of times. The chain recombines TRBV5-1 with TRBJ1-6; possibly TRBD1 for D (5 bases). Trimming left V 7 bases short and J 0 bases short, with 17 bases between. CDR1 SGHRS and CDR2 YFSETQ come from the germline V gene. The CDR3 spans 17 residues. The CDR3 spells CASSSWGVSSYNSPLHF. As DNA, the CDR3 is TGCGCCAGCTCTAGTTGGGGGGTGAGCTCCTATAATTCACCCCTCCACTTT.

The V and J genes are TRBV13 and TRBJ2-7, with D possibly called TRBD1 or TRBD2 (5 bases each). V lost 1 base and J lost 4, with 11 bases in between. Germline assignment: CDR1 PRHDT and CDR2 FYEKMQ (reference sequence). This CDR3 has 14 amino acids. The CDR3 DNA follows: TGTGCCAGCAGCTTAGCCGGGACCCAGTACGAGCAGTACTTC. Translation: CASSLAGTQYEQYF.

This clonotype was seen a few times. This CDR3 reads CASSLRRAKSEYNEQFF. Written as DNA, the CDR3 is TGTGCCAGCAGTTTACGCCGCGCAAAGTCGGAGTACAATGAGCAGTTCTTC. The V call is TRBV12-3 or TRBV12-4, the J call TRBJ2-1, with D unclear. The CDR3 length is 17 residues. V was shortened by 2 bases and J by 4 bases, with 18 bases between the two germline ends.

A remark on this clonotype: An end of the junction differs from the germline gene, which may be a read error. The V call is TRBV7-3, the J call TRBJ2-2; D may be TRBD2 (5 bases). Looked up from germline, CDR1 is SGHTA and CDR2 is FQGTGA. The CDR3 spans 16 residues. CDR3 DNA: TGTGCCAGCAGCGCGGAAGTAGTAGGACGCACCGGGAAGCTGTTTTTT. Translated: CASSAEVVGRTGKLFF. Full variable domain (missing parts from reference TRBV7-3 and TRBJ2-2): GAGVSQTPSNKVTEKGKYVELRCDPISGHTALYWYRQSLGQGPEFLIYFQGTGAADDSGLPNDRFFAVRPEGSVSTLKIQRTERGDSAVYLCASSAEVVGRTGKLFFGEGSRLTVL.

The sample holds many counts of this clonotype. V usage is TRBV6-1 and J usage is TRBJ2-3; TRBD2 might be the D (5 bases). The V end lost 1 base, the J end lost 1 base, and 12 bases lay between the germline ends. The CDR3 is 16 amino acids. Per the germline V gene, CDR1 is MNHNS and CDR2 is SASEGT. CDR3 sequence (DNA): TGTGCCAGCAGTGAAGGTTCGGGATGGGGCACAGATACGCAGTATTTT. Amino acids: CASSEGSGWGTDTQYF.

This clonotype was recorded at least ten times. The chain joins TRBV12-3 or TRBV12-4 to TRBJ2-6, with 14 bases fitting TRBD2. V lost 2 bases to trimming and J lost 2 bases; unmatched junction nucleotides: 2. CDR3 size: 18 residues. CDR3 DNA: TGTGCCAGCAGTTTACGACTAGCGGGAGGGCCTGGGGCCAACGTCCTGACTTTC. It encodes CASSLRLAGGPGANVLTF.

As for this clonotype: A much larger clone differs from this one at a single base, so this may be a read error. This chain links TRBV7-9 with TRBJ2-2; 8 bases agree with TRBD1. The CDR3 runs 15 residues. The germline V gene has CDR1 SEHNR and CDR2 FQNEAQ (reference sequence). V shed 4 bases, J shed 1 base, and the junction held 2 bases outside the gene matches. CDR3: CASSYGTGNTGELFF. The CDR3 DNA follows: TGTGCCAGCAGCTACGGGACAGGGAACACCGGGGAGCTGTTTTTT.

The table lists this clonotype with many counts. V is TRBV7-6 and J is TRBJ2-5; possibly TRBD1 for D (9 bases). V lost 6 bases to trimming and J lost 4 bases, with 33 bases between them. The CDR3 is 20 amino acids. The V gene's germline CDR1 is SGHVS and CDR2 FNYEAQ. This CDR3 reads CASRNPGTGFGRGIGETQYF. The CDR3 bases are TGTGCCAGCAGGAACCCCGGGACAGGGTTCGGGAGGGGAATAGGAGAGACCCAGTACTTC.

Ten or more counts support this clonotype. V is TRBV25-1 and J is TRBJ2-5; possibly TRBD1 for D (6 bases). CDR1 is MGHDK, CDR2 SYGVNS, per germline. The CDR3 runs to 14 residues. Trimming removed 6 bases from V and 3 bases from J, with 14 bases in between. As DNA, the CDR3 is TGTGCCAGCAGCCCCGGACAGCTAGAAGAGACCCAGTACTTC. This translates into CASSPGQLEETQYF.

This clonotype was found a few times. V usage is TRBV30 and J usage is TRBJ1-1; 8 bases fit TRBD1. From germline, CDR1 is GTSNPN and CDR2 SVGIG (reference sequence). The CDR3 loop spans 17 amino acids. Trimming cost V 1 base and J 1 base; bases outside gene matches: 11. CDR3 protein: CAWSGTGGYHSNTEAFF. For the CDR3, the DNA is TGTGCCTGGAGTGGAACAGGGGGGTACCATTCGAACACTGAAGCTTTCTTT.

The table lists this clonotype with many counts. The chain couples TRBV20-1 to TRBJ1-2; D is undetermined. Germline loops: CDR1 DFQATT, CDR2 SNEGSKA (reference sequence). V dropped 6 bases and J dropped 3 bases, with 5 bases sitting between them. CDR3 length: 10 amino acids. The DNA for the CDR3 is TGCAGTGCGCCGTACTATGGCTACACCTTC. This gives the protein CSAPYYGYTF.

This clonotype was recorded many times. This chain links TRBV5-6 with TRBJ1-2; TRBD1 aligns across 8 bases. Germline V gene sequence: CDR1 SGHDT, CDR2 YYEEEE. The CDR3 is made up of 13 amino acids. V gave up 0 bases and J gave up 6 bases; unmatched junction bases: 1. CDR3 sequence reads: CASSLAGGHGYTF. The CDR3 nucleotides are TGTGCCAGCAGCTTGGCAGGGGGCCATGGCTACACCTTC.